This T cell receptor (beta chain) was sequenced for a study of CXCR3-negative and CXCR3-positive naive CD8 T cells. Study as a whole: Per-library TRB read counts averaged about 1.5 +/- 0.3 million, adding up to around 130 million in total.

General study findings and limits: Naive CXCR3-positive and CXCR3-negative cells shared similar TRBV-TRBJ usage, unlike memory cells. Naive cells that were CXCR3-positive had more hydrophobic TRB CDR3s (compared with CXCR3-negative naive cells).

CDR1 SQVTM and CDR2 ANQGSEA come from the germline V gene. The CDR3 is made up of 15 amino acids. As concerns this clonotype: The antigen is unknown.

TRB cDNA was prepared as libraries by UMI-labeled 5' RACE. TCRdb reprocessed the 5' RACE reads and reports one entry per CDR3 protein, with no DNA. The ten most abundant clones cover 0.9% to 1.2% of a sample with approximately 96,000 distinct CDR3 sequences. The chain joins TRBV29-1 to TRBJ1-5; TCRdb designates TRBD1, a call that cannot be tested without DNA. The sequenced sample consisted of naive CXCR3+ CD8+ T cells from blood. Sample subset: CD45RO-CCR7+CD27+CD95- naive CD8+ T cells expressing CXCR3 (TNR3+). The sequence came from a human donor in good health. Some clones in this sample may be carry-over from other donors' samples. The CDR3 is CSVEEGGTGNQPQHF. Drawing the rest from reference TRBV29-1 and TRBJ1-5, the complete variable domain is SAVISQKPSRDICQRGTSLTIQCQVDSQVTMMFWYRQQPGQSLTLIATANQGSEATYESGFVIDKFPISRPNLTFSTLTVSNMSPEDSSIYLCSVEEGGTGNQPQHFGDGTRLSIL.